Listed below are T cell receptor beta chains from one sample, sequenced in a study of blood T cell repertoires in COVID-19. Assay used: immunoSEQ multiplex PCR; TCRdb lists only in-frame clones, some missing. The sample records about 140,000 clones, approximately 90% being singletons. The material sequenced was peripheral blood. All receptors derive from a woman of 80 years or more with acute or convalescent COVID-19. CDR3s include the opening cysteine and the closing phenylalanine or tryptophan. The D gene is left open where the match is weak. Clone size is given for some rows only: seen once, a few or many times, or a class if the clone is expanded.

J: TRBJ1-1
D: .
size: .
V: TRBV27
CDR3: CASSFAGTKVSTEAFF
DNA: TGTGCCAGCAGTTTCGCCGGGACAAAAGTGAGCACTGAAGCTTTCTTT

J: TRBJ1-1
D: TRBD1
size: few
V: TRBV7-3
CDR3: CASSWTGRSTEAFF
DNA: TGTGCCAGCAGCTGGACAGGGCGTAGCACTGAAGCTTTCTTT

J: TRBJ2-5
D: TRBD1
size: .
V: TRBV9
CDR3: CASSVVGGVGETQYF
DNA: TGTGCCAGCAGCGTAGTAGGGGGCGTGGGGGAGACCCAGTACTTC

J: TRBJ1-1
D: .
size: .
V: TRBV15
CDR3: CATSKRQAPEAFF
DNA: TGTGCCACCAGCAAAAGACAGGCCCCTGAAGCTTTCTTT

J: TRBJ2-1
D: .
size: .
V: TRBV4-2
CDR3: CASSQDEGRNEQFF
DNA: TGTGCCAGCAGCCAAGATGAGGGAAGGAATGAGCAGTTCTTC

J: TRBJ2-7
D: TRBD1
size: .
V: TRBV5-6
CDR3: CASSFGAPGQGMHEQYF
DNA: TGTGCCAGCAGCTTTGGGGCACCGGGACAGGGAATGCACGAGCAGTACTTC

J: TRBJ1-4
D: TRBD1
size: .
V: TRBV4-1
CDR3: CASSPALTGGQGEKLFF
DNA: TGCGCCAGCAGCCCAGCCCTGACAGGGGGCCAGGGTGAAAAACTGTTTTTT

J: TRBJ1-4
D: .
size: once
V: TRBV3-1/TRBV3-2
CDR3: CASSPRGPTNEKLFF
DNA: TGTGCCAGCAGCCCGCGTGGGCCAACTAATGAAAAACTGTTTTTT

J: TRBJ1-5
D: .
size: .
V: TRBV6-2/TRBV6-3
CDR3: CASSSGNNQPQHF
DNA: TGTGCCAGCAGCTCAGGGAACAATCAGCCCCAGCATTTT

J: TRBJ2-7
D: TRBD1
size: .
V: TRBV5-5
CDR3: CASSLGLGQGLNEQYF
DNA: TGTGCCAGCAGCTTGGGCCTTGGACAGGGGTTGAACGAGCAGTACTTC

J: TRBJ2-6
D: .
size: .
V: TRBV27
CDR3: CASSRVTGANVLTF
DNA: TGTGCCAGCAGTCGGGTGACTGGGGCCAACGTCCTGACTTTC

J: TRBJ2-7
D: .
size: .
V: TRBV2
CDR3: CASSGEGWRTTSGQYF
DNA: TGTGCCAGCAGTGGAGAGGGCTGGCGTACTACGAGTGGGCAGTACTTC

J: TRBJ2-5
D: TRBD2
size: .
V: TRBV19
CDR3: CASSTRTSGGGETQYF
DNA: TGTGCCAGTAGTACTAGGACTAGCGGGGGGGGAGAGACCCAGTACTTC

J: TRBJ2-1
D: TRBD2
size: .
V: TRBV6-2/TRBV6-3
CDR3: CASSDTPGLAGGPRPNEQFF
DNA: TGTGCCAGCAGTGACACTCCGGGACTAGCGGGGGGACCGAGACCCAATGAGCAGTTCTTC

J: TRBJ1-1
D: .
size: .
V: TRBV30
CDR3: CAWSTPGGRTEAFF
DNA: TGTGCCTGGAGTACCCCTGGTGGGAGAACTGAAGCTTTCTTT

J: TRBJ2-1
D: .
size: .
V: TRBV7-9
CDR3: CASSPQGLLYNEQFF
DNA: TGTGCCAGCAGCCCACAGGGACTACTCTACAATGAGCAGTTCTTC

J: TRBJ1-1
D: .
size: .
V: TRBV12-3/TRBV12-4
CDR3: CASRTQGGTEAFF
DNA: TGTGCCAGCAGGACCCAGGGAGGCACTGAAGCTTTCTTT

J: TRBJ1-6
D: TRBD1
size: .
V: TRBV9
CDR3: CASSVRSTGDSPLHF
DNA: TGTGCCAGCAGCGTAAGGTCTACAGGGGATTCACCCCTCCACTTT

J: TRBJ1-6
D: .
size: .
V: TRBV6-2/TRBV6-3
CDR3: CASSYEARTGWSPLHF
DNA: TGTGCCAGCAGTTACGAGGCGAGAACAGGGTGGTCACCCCTCCACTTT

J: TRBJ1-6
D: .
size: .
V: TRBV6-5
CDR3: CASSYDGASPLHF
DNA: TGTGCCAGCAGTTACGATGGGGCGTCACCCCTCCACTTT

J: TRBJ1-2
D: .
size: .
V: TRBV7-9
CDR3: CASRPGTLYGYTF
DNA: TGTGCCAGCAGGCCCGGGACACTCTATGGCTACACCTTC

J: TRBJ1-2
D: .
size: .
V: TRBV14
CDR3: CASSPRGGYGYTF
DNA: TGTGCCAGCAGCCCCCGCGGGGGCTATGGCTACACCTTC

J: TRBJ1-1
D: .
size: .
V: TRBV21-1
CDR3: CASSDRTDACHEAFF
DNA: TGTGCCAGCAGCGACCGGACAGACGCATGTCATGAAGCTTTCTTT

J: TRBJ2-5
D: .
size: .
V: TRBV2
CDR3: CASSEGLALETQYF
DNA: TGTGCCAGCAGTGAAGGTTTAGCACTGGAGACCCAGTACTTC

J: TRBJ1-5
D: .
size: .
V: TRBV18
CDR3: CASSPSLGGISNQPQHF
DNA: TGTGCCAGCTCACCAAGTCTCGGGGGGATTAGCAATCAGCCCCAGCATTTT

J: TRBJ1-3
D: TRBD1
size: .
V: TRBV11-1
CDR3: CASREQGTGNTIYF
DNA: TGTGCCAGCAGGGAACAGGGGACTGGAAACACCATATATTTT

J: TRBJ1-1
D: .
size: .
V: TRBV5-4
CDR3: CASSPSLSGRGEAFF
DNA: TGTGCCAGCAGCCCCTCCCTCTCCGGGCGGGGTGAAGCTTTCTTT

J: TRBJ2-1
D: TRBD1
size: .
V: TRBV11-1
CDR3: CASSSSRDSLNNEQFF
DNA: TGTGCCAGCAGCTCCTCTCGGGACAGCCTAAACAATGAGCAGTTCTTC